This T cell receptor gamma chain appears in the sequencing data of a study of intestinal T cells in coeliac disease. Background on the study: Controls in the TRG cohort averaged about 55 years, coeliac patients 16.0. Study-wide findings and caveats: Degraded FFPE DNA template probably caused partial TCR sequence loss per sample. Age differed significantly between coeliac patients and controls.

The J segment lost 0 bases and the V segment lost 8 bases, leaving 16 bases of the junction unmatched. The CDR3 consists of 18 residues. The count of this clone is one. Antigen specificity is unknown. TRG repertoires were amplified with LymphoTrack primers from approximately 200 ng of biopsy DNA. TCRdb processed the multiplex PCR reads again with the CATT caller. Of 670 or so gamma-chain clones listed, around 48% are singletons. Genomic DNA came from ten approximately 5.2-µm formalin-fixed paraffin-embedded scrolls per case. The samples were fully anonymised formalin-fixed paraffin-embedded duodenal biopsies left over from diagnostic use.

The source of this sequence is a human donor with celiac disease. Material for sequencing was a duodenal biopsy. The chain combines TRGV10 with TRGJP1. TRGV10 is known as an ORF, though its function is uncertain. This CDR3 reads CAAWDQPPGYTTGWFKIF. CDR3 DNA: TGTGCTGCGTGGGACCAACCTCCGGGGTATACCACTGGTTGGTTCAAGATATTT.